Shown below are 32 T cell receptor beta chains from a single sample sequenced in a study of T cells in Graves' hyperthyroidism and ophthalmopathy. Template material for amplifying TCR beta CDR3 regions consisted of RNA transcripts. The TCR CDR3 first-round RT-PCR relied on the HTBI primer set. A single record per CDR3 protein comes from TCRdb applying MiXCR to the multiplex PCR reads. The data contain approximately 720,000 distinct CDR3 sequences, 18% of them singletons. Sequenced: blood. The receptors were gathered from a woman in her 50s with Graves' hyperthyroidism that later progressed to Graves' ophthalmopathy.

In its sample, this clonotype was seen a few times. This chain links TRBV10-1 with TRBJ2-3, with unresolved D. The CDR3 has 14 residues. Trimming took off 0 bases at V and 1 base at J, with 5 bases between the two ends. The germline V gene has CDR1 WNHNN and CDR2 SYGVQD (reference sequence). CDR3 protein: CASSESQGTDTQYF. The DNA of the CDR3 is TGCGCCAGCAGTGAGTCGCAGGGCACAGATACGCAGTATTTT.

The chain is built from TRBV19 and TRBJ2-2; D may match TRBD1 or TRBD2 (5 bases each). Germline CDR1 reads LNHDA; CDR2 reads SQIVND (reference sequence). This CDR3 is 15 amino acids long. Trimming removed 10 bases from V and 3 bases from J, with 18 bases in between. The CDR3 DNA follows: TGTGCCACTACGAATCCGGGACGGCACACCGGGGAGCTGTTTTTT. Encoded protein: CATTNPGRHTGELFF.

This clonotype was counted ten times or more. The chain couples TRBV20-1 to TRBJ1-1; TRBD1 is a possible D gene (5 bases). V lost 5 bases, J lost 4 bases, and 11 bases lay in between. Germline V gene lookup returns CDR1 DFQATT and CDR2 SNEGSKA (reference sequence). The CDR3 totals 12 residues. The chain's CDR3 is CSAGGRATEAFF. CDR3 sequence (DNA): TGCAGTGCTGGGGGAAGGGCCACTGAAGCTTTCTTT.

CDR3 residues: CASSQQTGYNEQFF. The CDR3, as DNA: TGTGCCAGCAGCCAACAAACAGGGTACAATGAGCAGTTCTTC. The rearrangement uses TRBV11-2 and TRBJ2-1; TRBD1 might be the D (6 bases). The CDR3 is 14 residues long. V shed 5 bases and J shed 4 bases, with 12 bases lying between them. Germline V gives CDR1 SGHAT, CDR2 FQNNGV.

This clonotype was detected ten times or more. The rearrangement links TRBV18 to TRBJ1-1, with TRBD1 matching 8 bases. Germline loops: CDR1 KGHSH, CDR2 LQKENI. The junction had 8 bases not matched to a gene; V was cut back by 3 bases and J by 5 bases. This CDR3 is built from 15 residues. This chain's CDR3 is CASSPEITGGTEAFF. DNA for the CDR3: TGTGCCAGCTCACCGGAAATTACAGGGGGGACTGAAGCTTTCTTT.

This clonotype was counted between two and nine times. The V gene is TRBV3-1, the J gene TRBJ1-1; D gene uncertain. CDR1 and CDR2 (germline): LGHDT, YNNKEL (reference sequence). The CDR3 covers 14 residues. Deletions cut 7 bases from V and 0 bases from J, with 12 bases between. The CDR3 nucleotides are TGTGCCAGCAACTCTGAACCAATGAACACTGAAGCTTTCTTT. This codes for CASNSEPMNTEAFF.

This clonotype was seen at least ten times. The rearrangement links TRBV3-1 to TRBJ1-1; the D gene is possibly TRBD1 (6 bases). From germline, CDR1 is LGHDT and CDR2 YNNKEL (reference sequence). This CDR3 is built from 14 residues. Deletions cut 0 bases from V and 3 bases from J, with 8 bases between. The CDR3 reads CASSQDRGYTEAFF. In DNA form, the CDR3 reads TGTGCCAGCAGCCAAGACAGGGGTTACACTGAAGCTTTCTTT.

This clonotype was found many times. The chain employs TRBV3-1 and TRBJ1-3; D unclear. The CDR3 has 13 residues. Trimming cost V 1 base and J 4 bases, with 5 bases left between them. Looked up from germline, CDR1 is LGHDT and CDR2 is YNNKEL (reference sequence). DNA of the CDR3: TGTGCCAGCAGCCAAGTCCCCGGAAACACCATATATTTT. As protein: CASSQVPGNTIYF.

This clonotype was observed a handful of times. CDR3 region: CASSWLLPSTDTQYF. Written as DNA, the CDR3 is TGTGCCAGCAGCTGGCTCCTTCCGAGTACAGATACGCAGTATTTT. The V call is TRBV5-4, the J call TRBJ2-3; no clear D. CDR3 size: 15 residues. V shed 3 bases and J shed 3 bases, with 14 bases lying between them. From germline, CDR1 is SGHNT and CDR2 YYREEE (reference sequence).

This chain joins TRBV12-3 or TRBV12-4 and TRBJ2-1; 13 bases map to TRBD2. CDR3 length equals 15 residues. The trim removed 5 bases at V and 8 bases at J, leaving 6 bases unmatched. The CDR3 protein is CASSPTSGRADEQFF. For the CDR3, the DNA is TGTGCCAGCAGTCCAACTAGCGGGAGGGCGGATGAGCAGTTCTTC.

As concerns this clonotype: Compared with germline, one end of the junction differs, possibly owing to a read error. The genes are TRBV4-1 and TRBJ1-1; D is ambiguous. Germline V gene data show CDR1 as MGHRA and CDR2 as YSYEKL. CDR3 length equals 17 residues. CDR3 protein: CTSSQSSLWTMNTEAFF. The DNA of the CDR3 is TGCACCAGCAGCCAATCCTCCCTCTGGACGATGAACACTGAAGCTTTCTTT.

The chain is built from TRBV30 and TRBJ2-1; 9 bases line up with TRBD1. The CDR3 has 13 residues. J lost 6 bases, V lost 2 bases, and 2 bases had no gene match. Germline loops: CDR1 GTSNPN, CDR2 SVGIG (reference sequence). CDR3 protein: CAWSRDRVNEQFF. In DNA, the CDR3 is TGTGCCTGGAGTAGGGACAGGGTCAATGAGCAGTTCTTC. Using reference TRBV30 and TRBJ2-1 for the parts outside the CDR3, the full variable domain is SQTIHQWPATLVQPVGSPLSLECTVEGTSNPNLYWYRQAAGRGLQLLFYSVGIGQISSEVPQNLSASRPQDRQFILSSKKLLLSDSGFYLCAWSRDRVNEQFFGPGTRLTVL.

This chain uses TRBV27 with TRBJ1-5; D not certain. Germline-derived CDR1 and CDR2 are MNHEY and SMNVEV (reference sequence). The CDR3 is made up of 14 amino acids. V gave up 2 bases and J gave up 6 bases, with 11 bases separating them. The CDR3 DNA sequence: TGTGCCAGCAGTTTACCGGGGTCAGCTCAGCCCCAGCATTTT. Its translation: CASSLPGSAQPQHF.

The chain carries TRBV4-1 and TRBJ1-2, with D unresolved. This CDR3 has 16 amino acids. Germline CDR1 reads MGHRA; CDR2 reads YSYEKL. The V end was cut by 0 bases, the J end by 4 bases, with 15 bases between. The CDR3 spells CASSQDHGNSAYGYTF. As DNA, the CDR3 is TGCGCCAGCAGCCAAGATCATGGCAATTCGGCCTATGGCTACACCTTC.

In the case of this clonotype: One junction end disagrees with the germline gene, perhaps due to a read error. CDR3 protein: CASSQWGTGPRTDTQYF. CDR3 nucleotide sequence: TGCGCCAGCAGCCAGTGGGGGACAGGACCGCGCACAGATACGCAGTATTTT. The gene calls are TRBV2 and TRBJ2-3, with 8 bases matching TRBD1. CDR1 and CDR2 from the germline V gene are SNHLY and FYNNEI. The CDR3 totals 17 residues.

This clonotype was seen ten or more times. The chain uses TRBV15 and TRBJ1-1; a weak D match, TRBD1 (5 bases). Looked up from germline, CDR1 is LNHNV and CDR2 is YYDKDF (reference sequence). V lost 0 bases and J 1 base, leaving 15 bases between the germline ends. The CDR3 sequence is 17 residues long. The CDR3 protein is CATSRDRSRGSNTEAFF. The CDR3 bases are TGTGCCACCAGCAGAGATAGATCCCGGGGCTCGAACACTGAAGCTTTCTTT.

DNA for the CDR3: TGTGCCAGCAGCGTAGGACAACGGGGGGGATCCTACAATGAGCAGTTCTTC. Its protein product is CASSVGQRGGSYNEQFF. The chain couples TRBV9 to TRBJ2-1; 8 bases line up with TRBD2. Germline V gene sequence: CDR1 SGDLS, CDR2 YYNGEE. Unmatched junction bases numbered 6, after V lost 0 bases and J lost 1 base. CDR3 length: 17 amino acids. Combining the CDR3 with reference TRBV9 and TRBJ2-1 gives the whole variable domain DSGVTQTPKHLITATGQRVTLRCSPRSGDLSVYWYQQSLDQGLQFLIQYYNGEERAKGNILERFSAQQFPDLHSELNLSSLELGDSALYFCASSVGQRGGSYNEQFFGPGTRLTVL.

This clonotype was seen more than once but under ten times. The J gene is TRBJ2-1, the V gene TRBV30, with 7 bases aligning to TRBD2. V gave up 3 bases and J gave up 2 bases; unmatched junction bases: 7. Germline CDR1 and CDR2: GTSNPN and SVGIG (reference sequence). The CDR3 is 15 residues long. CDR3 loop: CAWSATSDPYNEQFF. The CDR3 DNA is TGTGCCTGGAGCGCCACTAGCGACCCCTACAATGAGCAGTTCTTC. Full variable domain (outside the CDR3, taken from reference TRBV30 and TRBJ2-1): SQTIHQWPATLVQPVGSPLSLECTVEGTSNPNLYWYRQAAGRGLQLLFYSVGIGQISSEVPQNLSASRPQDRQFILSSKKLLLSDSGFYLCAWSATSDPYNEQFFGPGTRLTVL.

This sequence joins TRBV10-3 and TRBJ1-1; TRBD1 agrees at 7 bases. The CDR3 is 14 amino acids. With V trimmed by 10 bases and J by 1 base, 9 bases remained unmatched. Germline V gives CDR1 ENHRY, CDR2 SYGVKD. The CDR3 sequence: CATQDRTPNTEAFF. The CDR3 coding sequence is TGTGCCACCCAGGACAGGACACCGAACACTGAAGCTTTCTTT.

In this sample, this clonotype turned up once. This chain uses TRBV29-1 with TRBJ2-5; D remains unclear. Germline V gene lookup returns CDR1 SQVTM and CDR2 ANQGSEA. This CDR3 has 10 amino acids. V was pared by 8 bases and J by 5 bases, with 9 bases between. The CDR3 DNA reads TGCAGCCTAGGGCTTGAGACCCAGTACTTC. This sequence encodes CSLGLETQYF. The whole variable domain, remainder taken from reference TRBV29-1 and TRBJ2-5, is SAVISQKPSRDICQRGTSLTIQCQVDSQVTMMFWYRQQPGQSLTLIATANQGSEATYESGFVIDKFPISRPNLTFSTLTVSNMSPEDSSIYLCSLGLETQYFGPGTRLLVL.

There are many counts of this clonotype. The chain employs TRBV5-6 and TRBJ1-4; 7 bases agree with TRBD1. This CDR3 is 16 amino acids long. The V gene's germline CDR1 is SGHDT and CDR2 YYEEEE. Losses at the gene ends were 4 bases for V and 1 base for J; bases not matched to a gene: 7. In DNA, the CDR3 is TGTGCCAGCAGCCGAGGGACAGCAGGAACTAATGAAAAACTGTTTTTT. Translation: CASSRGTAGTNEKLFF. Together with reference TRBV5-6 and TRBJ1-4, the CDR3 gives the full variable domain: DAGVTQSPTHLIKTRGQQVTLRCSPKSGHDTVSWYQQALGQGPQFIFQYYEEEERQRGNFPDRFSGHQFPNYSSELNVNALLLGDSALYLCASSRGTAGTNEKLFFGSGTQLSVL.

The chain joins TRBV7-6 to TRBJ1-4; D gene unclear. CDR3 length: 14 amino acids. Germline CDR1 and CDR2: SGHVS and FNYEAQ. V shed 3 bases and J shed 6 bases, with 11 bases lying between them. The CDR3 bases are TGTGCCAGCAGCTTCGGCTACCAGGATGAAAAACTGTTTTTT. It translates to CASSFGYQDEKLFF.

In its sample, this clonotype was seen a few times. The CDR3 protein is CASSLRDRDEHNEQFF. The CDR3 DNA reads as TGTGCCAGCAGCCTCAGGGACAGGGATGAACACAATGAGCAGTTCTTC. The J gene is TRBJ2-1, the V gene TRBV7-9; 9 nucleotides agree with TRBD1. Germline assignment: CDR1 SEHNR and CDR2 FQNEAQ (reference sequence). The CDR3 is 16 residues long. Losses at the gene ends were 5 bases for V and 5 bases for J; bases not matched to a gene: 10.

This clonotype has a handful of counts. This chain connects TRBV7-9 to TRBJ2-1; D is possibly TRBD1 (6 bases). CDR1 is SEHNR and CDR2 is FQNEAQ in the germline V gene (reference sequence). CDR3 length: 17 residues. The V end was cut by 2 bases, the J end by 0 bases, with 14 bases between. The CDR3 spells CASSLPPGHSSYNEQFF. The CDR3 region has the DNA TGTGCCAGCAGCTTACCTCCGGGACACAGCTCCTACAATGAGCAGTTCTTC.

This clonotype came up a few times. CDR3 in DNA: TGCAGCGCTGGAAACTCTGGGGCCAACGTCCTGACTTTC. Amino acid sequence: CSAGNSGANVLTF. The rearrangement joins TRBV29-1 to TRBJ2-6; D remains ambiguous. Germline V gene data show CDR1 as SQVTM and CDR2 as ANQGSEA. Trimming stripped 7 bases from V and 0 bases from J, with 7 bases between. The CDR3 spans 13 residues. The whole variable domain, filled in from reference TRBV29-1 and TRBJ2-6, reads SAVISQKPSRDICQRGTSLTIQCQVDSQVTMMFWYRQQPGQSLTLIATANQGSEATYESGFVIDKFPISRPNLTFSTLTVSNMSPEDSSIYLCSAGNSGANVLTFGAGSRLTVL.

The table lists this clonotype with a few counts. The rearrangement joins TRBV5-1 to TRBJ2-7; TRBD1 matches 7 bases. The CDR3 is 14 residues long. CDR1 is SGHRS and CDR2 is YFSETQ in the germline V gene. Trimming took 3 bases from V and 2 from J; bases not matched to a gene: 5. The CDR3 sequence: CASSSNRGTYEQYF. CDR3 bases: TGCGCCAGCAGCTCCAACAGGGGAACCTACGAGCAGTACTTC.

The rearrangement joins TRBV19 to TRBJ1-5, with D unclear. The CDR3 extends over 13 amino acids. V lost 3 bases, J lost 6 bases, and 9 bases lay in between. Per germline, CDR1 LNHDA and CDR2 SQIVND (reference sequence). For the CDR3, the DNA is TGTGCCAGTAGTATCGCGGAGGTTCAGCCCCAGCATTTT. Translating it yields CASSIAEVQPQHF.

Note on this clonotype: The final CDR3 position lacks the conserved phenylalanine or tryptophan, pointing to a likely read error. The chain joins TRBV20-1 to TRBJ1-1; 8 bases agree with TRBD1. Trimming cost V 4 bases and J 0 bases; bases outside gene matches: 4. In germline, CDR1 is DFQATT, CDR2 SNEGSKA (reference sequence). CDR3 length: 14 amino acids. The CDR3 sequence is CSAKDRGVNTEAFL. The CDR3 nucleotides read TGCAGTGCTAAAGACAGGGGTGTGAACACTGAAGCTTTCCTT.

This clonotype appeared many times. The chain uses TRBV20-1 and TRBJ2-7; 10 nucleotides align to TRBD2. The trim removed 1 base at V and 3 bases at J, leaving 12 bases unmatched. The CDR3 has 17 residues. Per the germline V gene, CDR1 is DFQATT and CDR2 is SNEGSKA (reference sequence). The CDR3 loop reads CSARAALAGLQRYEQYF. In DNA, the CDR3 is TGCAGTGCTAGAGCCGCACTAGCGGGGCTCCAACGCTACGAGCAGTACTTC.

The chain has TRBV6-9 and TRBJ2-1; 9 bases agree with TRBD2. CDR3 size: 16 residues. After removal of 3 bases from V and 9 bases from J, the junction contained 12 bases not matched to a gene. Per the germline V gene, CDR1 is MNHGY and CDR2 is SVAAGI. CDR3: CASSYGSRGGAGEQFF. DNA for the CDR3: TGTGCCAGCAGTTACGGCTCTCGCGGGGGGGCCGGTGAGCAGTTCTTC.

The chain is built from TRBV3-1 and TRBJ2-2; D gene uncertain. The length of the CDR3 is 15 residues. V gave up 0 bases and J gave up 6 bases, with 11 bases separating them. Germline V gene sequence: CDR1 LGHDT, CDR2 YNNKEL (reference sequence). In DNA form, the CDR3 reads TGTGCCAGCAGCCAAGAGGATTTCGTGGCCGGGGAGCTGTTTTTT. It codes for CASSQEDFVAGELFF.

The V call is TRBV12-3 or TRBV12-4, the J call TRBJ2-3, with TRBD2 matching 7 bases. CDR3 length: 14 residues. V was pared by 10 bases and J by 0 bases, with 7 bases of the junction left unmatched. The CDR3 here is CAISPLASTDTQYF. The CDR3 DNA reads as TGTGCCATCAGCCCACTAGCGAGCACAGATACGCAGTATTTT.